These 18 T cell receptor beta chains were all obtained from the same sample, sequenced in a study of cytomegalovirus exposure and HLA in healthy donors. The PCR had 60 Vbeta and 13 Jbeta primers. Clones were sequenced by immunoSEQ multiplex PCR, and TCRdb holds only the in-frame ones, with some missing. In all, the sample yields 60,000 or so clones. Sequenced: PBMCs. These receptors were collected from a woman younger than 35 in good health and CMV-seronegative.

This rearrangement joins TRBV18 to TRBJ1-5; D possibly corresponds to TRBD1 (6 bases). V dropped 2 bases and J dropped 2 bases, with 13 bases sitting between them. Germline V gives CDR1 KGHSH, CDR2 LQKENI. This CDR3 has 16 residues. CDR3 coding DNA: TGTGCCAGCTCACCAGCAGGGGATAGGGGCAATCAGCCCCAGCATTTT. Translated: CASSPAGDRGNQPQHF.

V gene TRBV7-6 combines with J gene TRBJ1-1, with D uncertain. The ends were cut back, 3 bases at V and 2 bases at J, with 7 bases in the middle. Germline V CDR1 and CDR2: SGHVS, FNYEAQ. This CDR3 has 13 amino acids. The CDR3 sequence is CASSFYQNTEAFF. The CDR3 nucleotides are TGTGCCAGCAGCTTCTATCAAAACACTGAAGCTTTCTTT.

This chain uses TRBV6-6 with TRBJ2-7, with D tentatively TRBD1 (6 bases). Trimming took 1 base from V and 1 from J, leaving 11 bases between them. Germline CDR1 reads MNHNY; CDR2 reads SVGAGI (reference sequence). The CDR3 has 15 residues. CDR3 sequence: CASSYYGGHSYEQYF. DNA for the CDR3: TGTGCCAGCAGTTACTATGGGGGACATTCCTACGAGCAGTACTTC.

This sequence joins TRBV9 and TRBJ1-1, with D uncertain. Germline assignment: CDR1 SGDLS and CDR2 YYNGEE. With 2 bases removed from V and 10 bases from J, the gap between germline ends came to 15 bases. This CDR3 comprises 13 residues. The CDR3: CASSVQAGEGAFF. DNA for the CDR3: TGTGCCAGCAGCGTTCAGGCGGGTGAGGGAGCTTTCTTT. The variable domain in full, with the rest retrieved from reference TRBV9 and TRBJ1-1, is DSGVTQTPKHLITATGQRVTLRCSPRSGDLSVYWYQQSLDQGLQFLIQYYNGEERAKGNILERFSAQQFPDLHSELNLSSLELGDSALYFCASSVQAGEGAFFGQGTRLTVV.

The chain links TRBV6-1 to TRBJ2-3; 9 bases map to TRBD1. Looked up from germline, CDR1 is MNHNS and CDR2 is SASEGT. The CDR3 extends over 17 amino acids. J was trimmed by 2 bases and V by 2 bases; bases with no gene match: 8. The CDR3 sequence is CASSESWDRDFTDTQYF. The CDR3 DNA reads TGTGCCAGCAGTGAATCTTGGGACAGGGACTTCACAGATACGCAGTATTTT.

The chain uses TRBV19 and TRBJ2-7; tentatively, D is TRBD1 (5 bases). The CDR3 sequence is 17 residues long. Trimming left V 5 bases short and J 0 bases short, with 20 bases between. Germline lookup yields CDR1 LNHDA and CDR2 SQIVND (reference sequence). The CDR3 loop is CASSPRGRAGNSYEQYF. The CDR3 DNA reads TGTGCCAGTAGTCCCAGAGGTCGTGCAGGGAACTCCTACGAGCAGTACTTC.

The chain has TRBV6-1 and TRBJ1-1; possible D gene TRBD1, 6 bases. This CDR3 region has 13 residues. Trimming cost V 9 bases and J 0 bases, with 11 bases left between them. Per germline, CDR1 MNHNS and CDR2 SASEGT. CDR3 in amino acids: CASQWGLNTEAFF. DNA of the CDR3: TGTGCCAGTCAATGGGGGCTGAACACTGAAGCTTTCTTT.

The chain is built from TRBV9 and TRBJ1-2; 10 nucleotides align to TRBD1. The CDR3 is 14 amino acids. The ends lost 1 base at V and 8 bases at J; junction bases unmatched: 5. Germline V gene lookup returns CDR1 SGDLS and CDR2 YYNGEE. The CDR3 DNA sequence: TGTGCCAGCAGCGTACAGGGACAGGGGAAAGGCTACACCTTC. Protein: CASSVQGQGKGYTF. Filled out from reference TRBV9 and TRBJ1-2, the complete variable domain reads DSGVTQTPKHLITATGQRVTLRCSPRSGDLSVYWYQQSLDQGLQFLIQYYNGEERAKGNILERFSAQQFPDLHSELNLSSLELGDSALYFCASSVQGQGKGYTFGSGTRLTVV.

J is TRBJ2-7 and V is TRBV28, with a tentative D call TRBD2 (6 bases). V lost 6 bases and J lost 3, with 15 bases in between. Germline V lookup: CDR1 MDHEN, CDR2 SYDVKM. This CDR3 is 14 amino acids long. The CDR3 spells CASSPGATLYEQYF. The CDR3 DNA follows: TGTGCCAGCAGCCCGGGAGCAACACTCTACGAGCAGTACTTC.

The genes are TRBV18 and TRBJ1-5; 7 bases map to TRBD1. CDR1 is KGHSH and CDR2 is LQKENI in the germline V gene. V gave up 0 bases and J gave up 7 bases; unmatched junction bases: 9. The CDR3 spans 16 residues. The CDR3 reads CASSPPLGQGVQPQHF. DNA for the CDR3: TGTGCCAGCTCACCACCCCTTGGCCAGGGGGTACAGCCCCAGCATTTT.

The V and J genes are TRBV10-3 and TRBJ1-2, with D possibly matching TRBD1 (6 bases). The germline CDR1 and CDR2 sequences are ENHRY and SYGVKD. The CDR3 length is 13 residues. V lost 11 bases to trimming and J lost 6 bases, with 19 bases between them. CDR3 nucleotides: TGTGCCTCCGGGGACATCCGGCTGAATGGCTACACCTTC. Amino acids: CASGDIRLNGYTF.

The rearrangement joins TRBV4-1 to TRBJ1-3; 7 bases line up with TRBD1. Germline V gene lookup returns CDR1 MGHRA and CDR2 YSYEKL. Unmatched junction bases numbered 8, after V lost 4 bases and J lost 2 bases. The CDR3 extends over 16 amino acids. CDR3: CASSLQTGSTGNTIYF. DNA for the CDR3: TGCGCCAGCAGCCTCCAGACAGGGTCGACTGGAAACACCATATATTTT.

The chain carries TRBV19 and TRBJ2-7; 11 bases agree with TRBD1. This CDR3 comprises 14 residues. Per the germline V gene, CDR1 is LNHDA and CDR2 is SQIVND (reference sequence). V dropped 6 bases and J dropped 3; count of bases not matched to a gene: 4. CDR3 bases: TGTGCCAGTAGCGGGACAGGGGGGCTCTACGAGCAGTACTTC. Residues: CASSGTGGLYEQYF.

V usage is TRBV7-2 and J usage is TRBJ2-5; TRBD2 agrees at 11 bases. V lost 1 base, J lost 4 bases, and 2 bases stayed unmatched. Germline CDR1 reads SGHTA; CDR2 reads FQGNSA. The CDR3 is made up of 15 amino acids. The CDR3 region is CASSLGLAGGETQYF. The CDR3 DNA reads as TGTGCCAGCAGCTTAGGCCTAGCGGGGGGAGAGACCCAGTACTTC. Based on the CDR3 plus reference TRBV7-2 and TRBJ2-5, the full variable domain is GAGVSQSPSNKVTEKGKDVELRCDPISGHTALYWYRQSLGQGLEFLIYFQGNSAPDKSGLPSDRFSAERTGGSVSTLTIQRTQQEDSAVYLCASSLGLAGGETQYFGPGTRLLVL.

This chain joins TRBV29-1 and TRBJ2-1; D not resolved. The CDR3 has 13 residues. Per the germline V gene, CDR1 is SQVTM and CDR2 is ANQGSEA. Trimming shortened V by 4 bases and J by 0 bases, and 7 bases separated the two germline ends. CDR3 residues: CSVVRRSYNEQFF. In DNA, the CDR3 is TGCAGCGTTGTGAGGCGCTCCTACAATGAGCAGTTCTTC.

This chain uses TRBV4-1 with TRBJ1-2, with D tentatively TRBD1 (6 bases). V was cut by 4 bases and J by 8 bases, with 14 bases left in between. Germline-derived CDR1 and CDR2 are MGHRA and YSYEKL. This CDR3 comprises 13 residues. DNA for the CDR3: TGCGCCAGCAGCCTATACAGGGATCTCGGCTACACCTTC. Its protein is CASSLYRDLGYTF.

The chain links TRBV5-1 to TRBJ2-7; D might be TRBD1 (6 bases). Germline lookup yields CDR1 SGHRS and CDR2 YFSETQ. The CDR3 runs 16 residues. Trimming left V 0 bases short and J 0 bases short, with 13 bases between. CDR3 coding DNA: TGCGCCAGCAGCTTGGTGGACAGTCGCTCCTCCTACGAGCAGTACTTC. Its translation: CASSLVDSRSSYEQYF.

The chain carries TRBV19 and TRBJ2-7, with a tentative D call TRBD2 (5 bases). The germline CDR1 and CDR2 sequences are LNHDA and SQIVND (reference sequence). This CDR3 spans 15 amino acids. The ends were cut back, 5 bases at V and 4 bases at J, with 18 bases in the middle. The CDR3 bases are TGTGCCAGTAGTGTGCTGAGGGATGTCTCTTACGAGCAGTACTTC. This translates into CASSVLRDVSYEQYF.